The present T cell receptor beta chain was sequenced within a study of blood T cell repertoires in COVID-19. Overall study: Sites across the United States, Italy and Spain contributed samples from acute and convalescent COVID-19. From T cells, B-cell-depleted T cells, or PBMCs came the material, which was cDNA or gDNA.

Per the germline V gene, CDR1 is SGHTA and CDR2 is FQGTGA. Trimming removed 1 base from V and 9 bases from J; junction bases left unmatched: 5. This CDR3 has 14 residues. TCRdb keeps only in-frame clones here, not all; method: immunoSEQ multiplex PCR. The sample shows roughly 390,000 clones, 75% to 90% of them seen only once. The TCR originated in a woman under 30 with acute or convalescent COVID-19. The V gene is TRBV7-3, the J gene TRBJ2-3; 9 bases map to TRBD2. Sequences were obtained from peripheral blood. The DNA for the CDR3 is TGTGCCAGCAGCTTAAGGCGGGAGGGGGGCACGCAGTATTTT. Translation: CASSLRREGGTQYF.